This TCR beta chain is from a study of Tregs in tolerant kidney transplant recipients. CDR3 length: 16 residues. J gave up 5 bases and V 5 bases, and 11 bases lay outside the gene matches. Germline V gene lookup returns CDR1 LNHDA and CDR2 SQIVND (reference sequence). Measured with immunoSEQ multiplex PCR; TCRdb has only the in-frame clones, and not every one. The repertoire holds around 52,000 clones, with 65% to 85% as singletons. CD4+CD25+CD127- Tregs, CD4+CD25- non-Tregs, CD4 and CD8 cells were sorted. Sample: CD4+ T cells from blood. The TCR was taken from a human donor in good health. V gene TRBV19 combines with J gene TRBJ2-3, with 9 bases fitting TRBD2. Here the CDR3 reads CASSPPAGGQGDTQYF. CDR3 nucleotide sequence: TGTGCCAGTAGTCCACCTGCGGGAGGGCAAGGAGATACGCAGTATTTT.